The 21 T cell receptor beta chains below come from one sample, sequenced in a study of blood T cells in healthy people across ages. Sample-barcoded 5' priming and a J-beta primer mix drove a second PCR of about 6 to 11 cycles. MiXCR was run by TCRdb on the 5' RACE reads, yielding one entry per CDR3 protein. The sample lists some 1.7 million distinct CDR3 sequences, 28% seen once, with roughly 8% in the top ten. Sequenced material: blood. These receptors all stem from a woman under 40 in good health.

This chain's CDR3 is CASSAGRYGYTF. Here the CDR3 DNA reads TGTGCCAGCAGTGCCGGACGGTATGGCTACACCTTC. The chain uses TRBV12-3 or TRBV12-4 and TRBJ1-2; D is undetermined. This CDR3 spans 12 amino acids. With 5 bases removed from V and 5 bases from J, the gap between germline ends came to 9 bases.

This clonotype has more than one count but fewer than ten. J is TRBJ2-3 and V is TRBV7-9; TRBD2 aligns across 13 bases. Per germline, CDR1 SEHNR and CDR2 FQNEAQ (reference sequence). The V segment lost 4 bases and the J segment 10 bases; nucleotides outside the gene matches: 5. The CDR3 is made up of 14 amino acids. CDR3 amino acids: CASSSGTSGVSQYF. Written as DNA, the CDR3 is TGTGCCAGCAGCTCCGGGACTAGCGGGGTCTCGCAGTATTTT.

The chain carries TRBV30 and TRBJ2-7; 9 bases align to TRBD2. After removal of 4 bases from V and 2 bases from J, the junction contained 12 bases not matched to a gene. The CDR3 extends over 16 amino acids. The V gene's germline CDR1 is GTSNPN and CDR2 SVGIG (reference sequence). The CDR3 coding sequence is TGTGCCTGGATGAAGAGCGGGAGGTTCCCTACCTACGAGCAGTACTTC. Translated, it gives CAWMKSGRFPTYEQYF.

This rearrangement joins TRBV12-5 to TRBJ2-7, with a tentative D call TRBD2 (7 bases). Germline CDR1 reads LGHNT; CDR2 reads FRNRAP. The CDR3 consists of 15 residues. V gave up 3 bases and J gave up 6 bases, with 18 bases separating them. CDR3 sequence reads: CASGLGGAVTSEQYF. CDR3 DNA sequence: TGTGCTAGTGGTTTAGGGGGGGCAGTCACCTCCGAGCAGTACTTC.

This clonotype was seen only a few times. This sequence joins TRBV20-1 and TRBJ1-2, with 12 bases fitting TRBD1. Losses at the gene ends were 7 bases for V and 6 bases for J; bases not matched to a gene: 12. This CDR3 comprises 15 residues. Germline-derived CDR1 and CDR2 are DFQATT and SNEGSKA (reference sequence). The DNA for the CDR3 is TGCAGTGTCCCGGGACAGGGGGCCCGGGAGGATGGCTACACCTTC. It encodes CSVPGQGAREDGYTF.

This clonotype was seen a few times. The CDR3 loop reads CASSSAQNREGETQYF. The CDR3, as DNA: TGCGCCAGCAGCTCCGCGCAAAACAGGGAGGGAGAGACCCAGTACTTC. The rearrangement links TRBV5-1 to TRBJ2-5, with a possible D match to TRBD2 (7 bases). With 3 bases removed from V and 4 bases from J, the gap between germline ends came to 19 bases. Per the germline V gene, CDR1 is SGHRS and CDR2 is YFSETQ. The CDR3 sequence is 16 residues long.

The rearrangement uses TRBV5-1 and TRBJ2-7; 7 bases agree with TRBD2. From germline, CDR1 is SGHRS and CDR2 YFSETQ. CDR3 length: 15 residues. Germline trimming cut 3 bases from V and 2 bases from J; bases unmatched to any gene: 8. CDR3 protein: CASSSGLDGPYEQYF. CDR3 sequence (DNA): TGCGCCAGCAGCTCAGGACTAGACGGGCCCTACGAGCAGTACTTC. Full variable domain (remainder filled in from reference TRBV5-1 and TRBJ2-7): KAGVTQTPRYLIKTRGQQVTLSCSPISGHRSVSWYQQTPGQGLQFLFEYFSETQRNKGNFPGRFSGRQFSNSRSEMNVSTLELGDSALYLCASSSGLDGPYEQYFGPGTRLTVT.

There are many counts of this clonotype. This rearrangement joins TRBV15 to TRBJ2-7; TRBD1 matches at 9 bases. This CDR3 is 15 amino acids long. CDR1 is LNHNV and CDR2 is YYDKDF in the germline V gene (reference sequence). Trimming took 1 base from V and 6 from J; bases not matched to a gene: 7. The DNA of the CDR3 is TGTGCCACCAGCAGAGGAGGGGACAGGGAGTCCGAGCAGTACTTC. As protein: CATSRGGDRESEQYF.

This clonotype was recorded many times. The chain uses TRBV5-1 and TRBJ2-7, with 11 nucleotides matching TRBD2. CDR1 is SGHRS, CDR2 YFSETQ, per germline. The length of the CDR3 is 18 residues. V lost 4 bases to trimming and J lost 4 bases; unmatched junction nucleotides: 16. The CDR3 protein is CASSANLAGGSALYEQYF. CDR3 nucleotide sequence: TGCGCCAGCAGCGCCAATCTAGCGGGGGGCTCAGCCCTTTACGAGCAGTACTTC.

This clonotype came up many times. This sequence joins TRBV21-1 and TRBJ2-7; TRBD1, the table's D call, was not compared with the DNA. TRBV21-1 is noted as a pseudogene. The CDR3 sequence is 13 residues long. Here the CDR3 reads CASTGTGSYEQYF. The DNA for the CDR3 is TGTGCCTCCACCGGGACGGGCTCCTACGAGCAGTACTTC.

The table lists this clonotype with a few counts. This sequence joins TRBV3-1 and TRBJ1-1; 9 nucleotides agree with TRBD1. V shed 7 bases and J 6 bases; nucleotides not matched to a gene: 9. Germline V gives CDR1 LGHDT, CDR2 YNNKEL (reference sequence). The CDR3 consists of 14 residues. The CDR3 is CASTRTGGEAEAFF. In DNA form, the CDR3 reads TGTGCCAGCACCCGTACAGGGGGCGAGGCTGAAGCTTTCTTT. Combining the CDR3 with reference TRBV3-1 and TRBJ1-1 gives the whole variable domain DTAVSQTPKYLVTQMGNDKSIKCEQNLGHDTMYWYKQDSKKFLKIMFSYNNKELIINETVPNRFSPKSPDKAHLNLHINSLELGDSAVYFCASTRTGGEAEAFFGQGTRLTVV.

This clonotype showed up just a few times. Germline and junction disagree at one end, which may indicate a read error. The chain employs TRBV20-1 and TRBJ2-5, with D possibly matching TRBD1 (6 bases). The CDR3 consists of 12 residues. The germline CDR1 and CDR2 sequences are DFQATT and SNEGSKA (reference sequence). This chain's CDR3 is CGATTGLETQYF. CDR3 bases: TGCGGTGCCACAACAGGGTTAGAGACCCAGTACTTC.

This clonotype was detected only a few times. This chain connects TRBV9 to TRBJ2-1, with 10 bases fitting TRBD2. CDR1 SGDLS and CDR2 YYNGEE come from the germline V gene. The CDR3 loop spans 15 amino acids. V was pared by 0 bases and J by 7 bases, with 4 bases of the junction left unmatched. The CDR3 sequence: CASSVAGTSENEQFF. The DNA of the CDR3 is TGTGCCAGCAGCGTAGCCGGGACTAGCGAAAATGAGCAGTTCTTC.

This clonotype was picked up many times. The chain links TRBV6-6 to TRBJ2-1; perhaps D is TRBD1 or TRBD2 (5 bases each). CDR3 length: 15 amino acids. The germline V and J ends were trimmed by 2 bases and 0 bases, with 8 bases remaining between them. The germline V gene encodes CDR1 MNHNY and CDR2 SVGAGI (reference sequence). CDR3: CASSYEGSSYNEQFF. The CDR3 bases are TGTGCCAGCAGTTACGAGGGGAGCTCCTACAATGAGCAGTTCTTC.

This clonotype occurred a few times. The V gene is TRBV6-1, the J gene TRBJ1-5; D remains unclear. CDR1 is MNHNS, CDR2 SASEGT, per germline. The CDR3 runs to 14 residues. V was clipped by 2 bases and J by 3 bases, with 8 bases between them. DNA of the CDR3: TGTGCCAGCAGTGAACGGGCCCTCAATCAGCCCCAGCATTTT. Amino acids: CASSERALNQPQHF.

This chain links TRBV10-3 with TRBJ2-1, with 10 bases identical to TRBD2. The junction had 2 bases not matched to a gene; V was cut back by 5 bases and J by 7 bases. This CDR3 has 13 residues. Germline assignment: CDR1 ENHRY and CDR2 SYGVKD. This CDR3 reads CAISSGRENEQFF. As DNA, the CDR3 is TGTGCCATCAGTAGCGGGAGGGAGAATGAGCAGTTCTTC.

The gene calls are TRBV18 and TRBJ1-1, with 7 bases aligning to TRBD1. The trim removed 10 bases at V and 7 bases at J, leaving 15 bases unmatched. CDR3 length equals 14 residues. Per the germline V gene, CDR1 is KGHSH and CDR2 is LQKENI. CDR3 protein: CATSPAGGIFEAFF. The CDR3, as DNA: TGTGCCACCAGCCCAGCAGGGGGTATCTTTGAAGCTTTCTTT.

This clonotype was recorded at least ten times. The chain links TRBV12-3 or TRBV12-4 to TRBJ2-7; D ambiguous. There are 13 residues in the CDR3. The V end lost 1 base, the J end lost 5 bases, and 9 bases lay between the germline ends. The CDR3 spells CASSLGRPHEQYF. The CDR3 DNA is TGTGCCAGCAGTTTAGGCAGACCCCACGAGCAGTACTTC.

This clonotype was recorded many times. This rearrangement joins TRBV5-5 to TRBJ2-5, with D unresolved. The CDR3 runs 12 residues. Germline CDR1 reads SGHKS; CDR2 reads YYEKEE (reference sequence). The germline V and J ends were trimmed by 2 bases and 5 bases, with 7 bases remaining between them. CDR3 amino acids: CASSFLSETQYF. CDR3 nucleotide sequence: TGTGCCAGCAGCTTCCTCAGTGAGACCCAGTACTTC.

This clonotype was seen repeatedly, ten times or more. The chain links TRBV11-2 to TRBJ2-7; D unresolved. V was shortened by 2 bases and J by 2 bases, with 10 bases between the two germline ends. CDR3 size: 14 residues. Germline CDR1 reads SGHAT; CDR2 reads FQNNGV. For the CDR3, the DNA is TGTGCCAGCAGCTTATCGGTAAGAGCCTACGAGCAGTACTTC. Its protein product is CASSLSVRAYEQYF.

The chain is built from TRBV7-9 and TRBJ2-1, with a possible D match to TRBD1 (5 bases). The germline V and J ends were trimmed by 8 bases and 4 bases, with 9 bases remaining between them. From germline, CDR1 is SEHNR and CDR2 FQNEAQ (reference sequence). The CDR3 spans 12 residues. The CDR3 nucleotides are TGTGCCAGCGCGACAGCTTACAATGAGCAGTTCTTC. It codes for CASATAYNEQFF.